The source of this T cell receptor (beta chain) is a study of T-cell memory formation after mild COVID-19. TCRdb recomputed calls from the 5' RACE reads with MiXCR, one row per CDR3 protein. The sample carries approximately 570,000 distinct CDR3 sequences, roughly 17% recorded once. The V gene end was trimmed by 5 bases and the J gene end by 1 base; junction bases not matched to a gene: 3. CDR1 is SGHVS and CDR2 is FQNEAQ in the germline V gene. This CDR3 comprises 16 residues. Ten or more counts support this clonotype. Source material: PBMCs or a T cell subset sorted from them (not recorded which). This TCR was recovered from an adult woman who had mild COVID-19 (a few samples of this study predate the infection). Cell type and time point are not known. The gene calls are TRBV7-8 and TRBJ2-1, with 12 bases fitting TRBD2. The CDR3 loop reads CASSRTSGNSYNEQFF. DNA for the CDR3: TGTGCCAGCAGCCGGACTAGCGGGAATTCCTACAATGAGCAGTTCTTC.